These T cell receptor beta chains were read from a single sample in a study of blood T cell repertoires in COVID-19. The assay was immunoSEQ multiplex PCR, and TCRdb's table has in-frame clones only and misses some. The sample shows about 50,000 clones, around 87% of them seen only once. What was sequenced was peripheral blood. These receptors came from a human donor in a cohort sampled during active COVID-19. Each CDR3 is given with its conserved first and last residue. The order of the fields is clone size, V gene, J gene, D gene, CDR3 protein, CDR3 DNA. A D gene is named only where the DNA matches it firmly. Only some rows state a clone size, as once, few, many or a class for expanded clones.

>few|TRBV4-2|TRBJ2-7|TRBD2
CASSQGTSGDAYEQYF
TGTGCCAGCAGCCAGGGGACCAGCGGGGACGCCTACGAGCAGTACTTC
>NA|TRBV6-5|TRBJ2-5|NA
CASRFNSGLQETQYF
TGTGCCAGCAGATTCAATAGCGGACTCCAAGAGACCCAGTACTTC
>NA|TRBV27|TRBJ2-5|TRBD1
CASSSGQLQETQYF
TGTGCCAGCAGTTCGGGACAGCTTCAAGAGACCCAGTACTTC
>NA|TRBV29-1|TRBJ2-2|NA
CSVSEGGPGAGELFF
TGCAGCGTTTCCGAGGGGGGGCCTGGGGCCGGGGAGCTGTTTTTT
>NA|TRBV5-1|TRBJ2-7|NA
CASSSYYEQYF
TGCGCCAGCAGCTCCTACTACGAGCAGTACTTC
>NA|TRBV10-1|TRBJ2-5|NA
CASSERGFQETQYF
TGCGCCAGCAGTGAGAGAGGATTTCAAGAGACCCAGTACTTC
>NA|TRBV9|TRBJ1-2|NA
CASSPTGNYGYTF
TGTGCCAGCAGCCCGACCGGGAACTATGGCTACACCTTC
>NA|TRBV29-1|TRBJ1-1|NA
CSVIRHLNTEAFF
TGCAGCGTGATCAGACACTTGAACACTGAAGCTTTCTTT
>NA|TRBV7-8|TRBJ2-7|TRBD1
CASSSRQGGYEQYF
TGTGCCAGCAGCTCCCGACAGGGGGGCTACGAGCAGTACTTC
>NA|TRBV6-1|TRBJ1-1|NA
CASSVLWSVMNTEAFF
TGTGCCAGCAGTGTATTATGGAGCGTAATGAACACTGAAGCTTTCTTT
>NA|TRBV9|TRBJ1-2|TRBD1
CASRTGSRGYTF
TGTGCCAGCAGGACAGGGTCGCGGGGCTACACCTTC
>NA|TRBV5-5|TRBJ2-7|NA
CASSYRDYEQYF
TGTGCCAGCAGCTACAGGGACTACGAGCAGTACTTC
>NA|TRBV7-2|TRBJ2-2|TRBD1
CASSSGQGIAGELFF
TGTGCCAGCAGCTCGGGACAGGGGATCGCCGGGGAGCTGTTTTTT
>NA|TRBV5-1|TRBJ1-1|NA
CASSSVSLTGSRDTEAFF
TGCGCCAGCAGCTCCGTTTCATTAACAGGGTCGCGGGACACTGAAGCTTTCTTT
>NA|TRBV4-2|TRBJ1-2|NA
CASSQSRGGYTF
TGTGCCAGCAGCCAAAGTAGGGGAGGCTACACCTTC
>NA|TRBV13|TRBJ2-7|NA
CASKRTEGASEQYF
TGTGCCAGCAAACGCACGGAGGGAGCCTCCGAGCAGTACTTC
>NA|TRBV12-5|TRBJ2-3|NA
CASGFPGEATSTDTQYF
TGTGCTAGTGGTTTCCCTGGAGAGGCCACTAGCACAGATACGCAGTATTTT
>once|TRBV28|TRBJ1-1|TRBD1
CASRPSYRGTEAFF
TGTGCCAGCAGACCATCTTACAGGGGCACTGAAGCTTTCTTT
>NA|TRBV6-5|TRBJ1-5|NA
CASSSDRNQPQHF
TGTGCCAGCAGTTCGGACAGAAATCAGCCCCAGCATTTT
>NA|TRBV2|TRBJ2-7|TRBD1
CASSDWSGQASYEQYF
TGTGCCAGCAGTGATTGGTCGGGACAGGCCTCCTACGAGCAGTACTTC
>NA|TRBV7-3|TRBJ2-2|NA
CASSTQGTDTGELFF
TGTGCCAGCAGCACACAGGGTACCGACACCGGGGAGCTGTTTTTT
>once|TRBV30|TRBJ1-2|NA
CAWSIGGASNYGYTF
TGTGCCTGGAGTATAGGAGGGGCGAGTAACTATGGCTACACCTTC
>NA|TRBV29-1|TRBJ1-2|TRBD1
CSVDPTPVEGAAGYTF
TGCAGCGTTGATCCCACCCCAGTCGAGGGGGCAGCTGGCTACACCTTC